One T cell receptor beta chain is described in this entry. Germline V gene lookup returns CDR1 MNHNY and CDR2 SVGAGI (reference sequence). V lost 7 bases and J lost 5, with 11 bases in between. The CDR3 is made up of 12 amino acids. Followed over time, Seattle patients had been enrolled while infection was active. TCRdb's copy holds only in-frame clones and misses some; the assay was immunoSEQ multiplex PCR. The top ten hold approximately 16% of the sample, which has some 65,000 clones, approximately 86% seen once. The sample is drawn from a study of blood T cell repertoires in COVID-19. Turning to the study itself: Acute and convalescent COVID-19 specimens originated in the United States, Italy and Spain.

Sequencing was done on a sample of peripheral blood. This TCR was recovered from a man aged 35 to 55 with COVID-19, enrolled during active disease. The chain uses TRBV6-6 and TRBJ2-5; tentatively, D is TRBD2 (6 bases). CDR3 region: CASNAGSETQYF. CDR3 coding DNA: TGTGCCAGCAATGCGGGGTCGGAGACCCAGTACTTC.